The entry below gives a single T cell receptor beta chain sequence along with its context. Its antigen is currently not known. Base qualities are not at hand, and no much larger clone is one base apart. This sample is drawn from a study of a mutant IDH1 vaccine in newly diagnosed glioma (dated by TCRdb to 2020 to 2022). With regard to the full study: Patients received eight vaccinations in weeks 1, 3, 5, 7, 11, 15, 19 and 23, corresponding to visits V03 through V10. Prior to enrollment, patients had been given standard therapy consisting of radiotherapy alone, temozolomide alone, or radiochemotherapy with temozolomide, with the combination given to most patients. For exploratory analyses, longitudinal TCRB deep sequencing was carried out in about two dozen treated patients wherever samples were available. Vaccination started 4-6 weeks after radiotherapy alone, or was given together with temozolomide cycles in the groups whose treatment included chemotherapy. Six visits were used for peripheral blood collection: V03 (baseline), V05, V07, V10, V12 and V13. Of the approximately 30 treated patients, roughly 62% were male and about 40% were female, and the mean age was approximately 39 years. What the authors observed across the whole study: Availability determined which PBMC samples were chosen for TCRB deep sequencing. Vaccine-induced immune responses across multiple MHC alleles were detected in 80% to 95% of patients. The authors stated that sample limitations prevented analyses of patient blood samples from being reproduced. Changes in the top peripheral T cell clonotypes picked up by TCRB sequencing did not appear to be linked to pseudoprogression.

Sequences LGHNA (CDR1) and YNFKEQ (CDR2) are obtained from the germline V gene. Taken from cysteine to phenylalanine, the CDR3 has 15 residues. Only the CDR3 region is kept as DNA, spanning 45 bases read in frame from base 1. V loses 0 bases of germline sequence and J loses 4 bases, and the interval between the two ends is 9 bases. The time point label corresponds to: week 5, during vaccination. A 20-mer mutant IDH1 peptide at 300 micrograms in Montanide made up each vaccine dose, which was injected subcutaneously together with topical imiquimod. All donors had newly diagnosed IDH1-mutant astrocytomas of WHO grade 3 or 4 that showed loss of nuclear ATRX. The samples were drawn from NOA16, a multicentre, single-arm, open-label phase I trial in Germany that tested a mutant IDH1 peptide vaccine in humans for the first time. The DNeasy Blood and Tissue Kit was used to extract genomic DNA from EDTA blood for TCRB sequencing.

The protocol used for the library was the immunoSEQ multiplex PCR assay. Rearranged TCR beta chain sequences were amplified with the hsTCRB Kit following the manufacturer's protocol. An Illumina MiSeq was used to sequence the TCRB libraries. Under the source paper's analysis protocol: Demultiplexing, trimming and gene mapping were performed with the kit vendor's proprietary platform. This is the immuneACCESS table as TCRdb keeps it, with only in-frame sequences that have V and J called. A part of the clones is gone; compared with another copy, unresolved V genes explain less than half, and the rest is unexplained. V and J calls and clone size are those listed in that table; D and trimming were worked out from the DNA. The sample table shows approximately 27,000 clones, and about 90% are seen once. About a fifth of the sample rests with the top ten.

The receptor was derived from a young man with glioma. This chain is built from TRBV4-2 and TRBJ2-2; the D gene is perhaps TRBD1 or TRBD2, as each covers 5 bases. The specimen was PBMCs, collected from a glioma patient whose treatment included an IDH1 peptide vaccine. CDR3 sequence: CASSQDGTGTGELFF. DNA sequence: TGTGCCAGCAGCCAAGACGGGACGGGCACCGGGGAGCTGTTTTTT.